These 12 T cell receptor beta chains came from one sample sequenced in a study of blood T cell repertoires in COVID-19. Only in-frame clones appear in the TCRdb table, and some are missing; sequencing was by immunoSEQ multiplex PCR. The sample has tens of thousands of clones, around nine tenths seen once. The sequencing sample was made of peripheral blood. The receptors stem from a man aged 35-49 years with acute or convalescent COVID-19.

The chain couples TRBV6-6 to TRBJ1-3, with D perhaps TRBD1 (6 bases). This CDR3 is built from 15 residues. The ends were cut back, 7 bases at V and 0 bases at J, with 13 bases in the middle. CDR1 and CDR2 (germline): MNHNY, SVGAGI (reference sequence). The CDR3 DNA reads as TGTGCCAGCAACCCGGGACAAAACTCTGGAAACACCATATATTTT. Its protein product is CASNPGQNSGNTIYF.

CDR3: CASSQVTPRGQGGYTF. Written as DNA, the CDR3 is TGTGCCAGCAGCCAAGTAACCCCAAGGGGGCAAGGTGGCTACACCTTC. This chain joins TRBV14 and TRBJ1-2; 7 bases match TRBD1. V was clipped by 1 base and J by 7 bases; unmatched bases: 12. The length of the CDR3 is 16 residues. The germline V gene has CDR1 SGHDN and CDR2 FVKESK.

This CDR3 is CASSLGTGGGQPQHF. In DNA form, the CDR3 reads TGTGCCAGCAGCTTGGGGACAGGGGGCGGTCAGCCCCAGCATTTT. The chain uses TRBV5-6 and TRBJ1-5; 11 positions agree with TRBD1. V shed 0 bases and J 6 bases; nucleotides not matched to a gene: 2. Germline V gene data show CDR1 as SGHDT and CDR2 as YYEEEE. The length of the CDR3 is 15 residues.

This chain uses TRBV2 with TRBJ1-2, with D perhaps TRBD1 (5 bases). V lost 2 bases and J 5 bases, leaving 12 bases between the germline ends. In germline, CDR1 is SNHLY, CDR2 FYNNEI. There are 14 residues in the CDR3. This CDR3 reads CASSEYATEYGYTF. CDR3 nucleotide sequence: TGTGCCAGCAGTGAATACGCGACAGAATATGGCTACACCTTC.

In its sample, this clone was seen a few times. The chain couples TRBV4-2 to TRBJ1-3; no firm D call. Germline-derived CDR1 and CDR2 are LGHNA and YNFKEQ. The CDR3 totals 12 residues. Trimming shortened V by 6 bases and J by 7 bases, and 10 bases separated the two germline ends. The CDR3, as DNA: TGTGCCAGCAGTCAGGCGAGTAACACCATATATTTT. Protein sequence: CASSQASNTIYF.

The V call is TRBV7-2, the J call TRBJ1-2, with 10 bases matching TRBD1. Germline CDR1 and CDR2: SGHTA and FQGNSA. V was pared by 6 bases and J by 3 bases, with 4 bases of the junction left unmatched. The CDR3 runs 14 residues. DNA of the CDR3: TGTGCCAGCAGGCCGACAGGGGGCGACTATGGCTACACCTTC. Translated, it gives CASRPTGGDYGYTF. Full variable domain (outside the CDR3, taken from reference TRBV7-2 and TRBJ1-2): GAGVSQSPSNKVTEKGKDVELRCDPISGHTALYWYRQSLGQGLEFLIYFQGNSAPDKSGLPSDRFSAERTGGSVSTLTIQRTQQEDSAVYLCASRPTGGDYGYTFGSGTRLTVV.

V gene TRBV4-1 combines with J gene TRBJ1-3; 9 bases map to TRBD1. J gave up 15 bases and V 0 bases, and 12 bases lay outside the gene matches. There are 15 residues in the CDR3. From germline, CDR1 is MGHRA and CDR2 YSYEKL. Written as DNA, the CDR3 is TGCGCCAGCAGCCAAGAATCTGGGGACAGGGATCCAGGATATTTT. As protein: CASSQESGDRDPGYF.

V is TRBV21-1 and J is TRBJ2-5; the table's D call of TRBD1 was not tested on the DNA. TRBV21-1 is described as a pseudogene. The CDR3 totals 14 residues. The CDR3 nucleotides are TGTGCCAGCAGCAAACTCACACCCCCGCCGACCCAGTACTTC. It yields the protein CASSKLTPPPTQYF.

The V gene is TRBV5-1, the J gene TRBJ1-2, with TRBD1 identical over 8 bases. The V gene's germline CDR1 is SGHRS and CDR2 YFSETQ. This CDR3 comprises 15 residues. V lost 0 bases and J lost 6; bases outside the gene matches: 7. This CDR3 reads CASSLDPDRGDGYTF. The CDR3 nucleotides are TGCGCCAGCAGCTTGGACCCCGACAGGGGAGATGGCTACACCTTC.

This clone was counted once. This chain uses TRBV30 with TRBJ2-1; the D gene is possibly TRBD2 (6 bases). V lost 1 base and J 8 bases, leaving 12 bases between the germline ends. CDR1 is GTSNPN and CDR2 is SVGIG in the germline V gene (reference sequence). The CDR3 loop spans 13 amino acids. CDR3 protein: CAWSGVSGHEQFF. Here the CDR3 DNA reads TGTGCCTGGAGTGGTGTTAGCGGACATGAGCAGTTCTTC.

The CDR3 is CASSLRQRGTEAFF. In DNA form, the CDR3 reads TGCGCCAGCAGCTTGCGGCAGCGGGGGACTGAAGCTTTCTTT. The V call is TRBV5-1, the J call TRBJ1-1; D may be TRBD1 (5 bases). Germline V lookup: CDR1 SGHRS, CDR2 YFSETQ. V lost 1 base to trimming and J lost 5 bases, with 12 bases between them. The CDR3 is made up of 14 amino acids.

The V gene is TRBV6-1, the J gene TRBJ1-2; a weak D match, TRBD1 (6 bases). The CDR3 sequence is 14 residues long. Deletions cut 3 bases from V and 2 bases from J, with 10 bases between. Germline CDR1 is MNHNS and CDR2 is SASEGT. CDR3 region: CASSDRGVNYGYTF. The DNA of the CDR3 is TGTGCCAGCAGTGACAGGGGAGTCAACTATGGCTACACCTTC.